This TCR beta chain emerged from a study of blood T cell repertoires in COVID-19. Germline CDR1 is SEHNR and CDR2 is FQNEAQ (reference sequence). Trimming removed 5 bases from V and 6 bases from J, with 9 bases in between. The CDR3 spans 12 residues. Participants came from some 23 US areas, aged roughly 18 to 95 years. Assignment of participants to cohorts was predicated upon participant-reported clinical history. The repertoire was sequenced with immunoSEQ multiplex PCR; TCRdb's copy has only in-frame clones and lacks some. This sample yields roughly 250,000 clones, of which roughly 91% are seen a single time; 2% to 2.5% belongs to the top ten.

The sample taken for sequencing was PBMCs or T cells enriched from blood (not recorded which). The V and J genes are TRBV7-9 and TRBJ2-3; no firm D call. This clonotype was obtained from a woman aged 40 to 50 with acute COVID-19. CDR3 DNA: TGTGCCAGCAGCCATACTCTTGATACGCAGTATTTT. Protein: CASSHTLDTQYF.